There are many counts of the clone carrying this TCR beta chain. What it binds is not known. Germline values: CDR1 LGHNA, CDR2 YSLEER. The CDR3 covers 14 residues. Trimming pared 0 bases from V and 8 bases from J, leaving 11 bases between. This sample was included in a study of CD8 T cells in ankylosing spondylitis. The study, taken as a whole, reports: CD8+ cells made up the disease-linked clones, which were relatively rare in peripheral blood. Reactive arthritis synovial fluid and blood previously showed some of these motif variants. A TCR beta motif made of several highly homologous variants seemed typical of ankylosing spondylitis blood.

TCRdb passed the 5' RACE reads through MiXCR, listing each CDR3 protein once. Seen here are 200,000 to 300,000 distinct CDR3 sequences, about 9.1% observed once, and the top ten hold approximately 6.2%. The sample comprised blood, either unsorted or a sorted T cell fraction (not recorded which). This clonotype was obtained from a male donor with ankylosing spondylitis or in good health (not recorded which). The chain joins TRBV4-3 to TRBJ2-1; the D is unclear. CDR3 nucleotides: TGCGCCAGCAGCCAAGAAACTCGAGACGATGAGCAGTTCTTC. Translating it yields CASSQETRDDEQFF.